The 13 T cell receptor beta chains below come from one sample, sequenced in a study of identifying expanded T cells in peripheral blood. The assay was immunoSEQ multiplex PCR, and TCRdb's table has in-frame clones only and misses some. Of about 100,000 clones listed, about 87% are singletons. The sequenced material came from blood. These receptors all come from a person aged 18 to 69 in good health.

This clone was seen only a few times. V and J are TRBV11-2 and TRBJ1-3; possibly TRBD1 for D (6 bases). The CDR3 is made up of 17 amino acids. The V and J ends lost 1 base and 0 bases respectively, with 13 bases between them. Germline loops: CDR1 SGHAT, CDR2 FQNNGV. In DNA, the CDR3 is TGTGCCAGCAGCTTAGGAGGGGGTCTAAACTCTGGAAACACCATATATTTT. This translates into CASSLGGGLNSGNTIYF. Full variable domain (rest looked up from reference TRBV11-2 and TRBJ1-3): EAGVAQSPRYKIIEKRQSVAFWCNPISGHATLYWYQQILGQGPKLLIQFQNNGVVDDSQLPKDRFSAERLKGVDSTLKIQPAKLEDSAVYLCASSLGGGLNSGNTIYFGEGSWLTVV.

The rearrangement uses TRBV11-1 and TRBJ1-1, with 9 nucleotides matching TRBD1. Trimming removed 4 bases from V and 2 bases from J; junction bases left unmatched: 5. The length of the CDR3 is 15 residues. The germline V gene encodes CDR1 SGHAT and CDR2 FQDESV (reference sequence). CDR3 residues: CASSWGTGRNTEAFF. The CDR3 region has the DNA TGTGCCAGCAGCTGGGGGACAGGGAGAAACACTGAAGCTTTCTTT.

The chain is built from TRBV5-1 and TRBJ2-5, with D maybe TRBD1 (6 bases). CDR1 is SGHRS and CDR2 is YFSETQ in the germline V gene. This CDR3 contains 14 residues. The germline V and J ends were trimmed by 0 bases and 2 bases, with 8 bases remaining between them. CDR3 loop: CASSLAGQQETQYF. In DNA, the CDR3 is TGCGCCAGCAGCTTGGCGGGACAACAAGAGACCCAGTACTTC.

Here the CDR3 DNA reads TGTGCCAGCAGGCCCCTTGGGGCAGCCATACTTTTAAACTATGGCTACACCTTC. Its translation is CASRPLGAAILLNYGYTF. The rearrangement joins TRBV28 to TRBJ1-2; tentatively, D is TRBD1 (5 bases). In germline, CDR1 is MDHEN, CDR2 SYDVKM. V was clipped by 6 bases and J by 2 bases, with 25 bases between them. CDR3 length equals 18 residues.

Here the CDR3 DNA reads TGCAGTGCTAGAGGGGTGGACGAGCAGTACTTC. Amino acid sequence: CSARGVDEQYF. The V call is TRBV20-1, the J call TRBJ2-7, with D hard to call. This CDR3 region has 11 residues. With 1 base removed from V and 5 bases from J, the gap between germline ends came to 6 bases. In germline, CDR1 is DFQATT, CDR2 SNEGSKA (reference sequence).

The genes are TRBV5-1 and TRBJ2-1, with 11 bases that match TRBD2. The CDR3 runs 17 residues. Germline V gene lookup returns CDR1 SGHRS and CDR2 YFSETQ. Trimming cost V 3 bases and J 6 bases; bases outside gene matches: 11. This CDR3 is CASSSSPLAGVPNEQFF. CDR3 DNA sequence: TGCGCCAGCAGCTCATCTCCACTAGCGGGAGTGCCCAATGAGCAGTTCTTC.

J is TRBJ2-5 and V is TRBV30, with D perhaps TRBD2 (6 bases). V lost 4 bases and J 5 bases, leaving 14 bases between the germline ends. Germline assignment: CDR1 GTSNPN and CDR2 SVGIG (reference sequence). This CDR3 has 13 residues. Here the CDR3 DNA reads TGTGCCTGGAAAGGCGCGGGGACTGAGACCCAGTACTTC. Amino acid sequence: CAWKGAGTETQYF.

The chain recombines TRBV19 with TRBJ1-2; D is unclear. The V end was cut by 1 base, the J end by 5 bases, with 11 bases between. The CDR3 totals 14 residues. Per germline, CDR1 LNHDA and CDR2 SQIVND (reference sequence). DNA for the CDR3: TGTGCCAGTAGTATAGTGGGCGGACCTTATGGCTACACCTTC. Protein sequence: CASSIVGGPYGYTF.

The chain carries TRBV9 and TRBJ2-5; D possibly corresponds to TRBD2 (5 bases). This CDR3 contains 16 residues. The germline gives CDR1 SGDLS, CDR2 YYNGEE. The V end lost 4 bases, the J end lost 3 bases, and 19 bases lay between the germline ends. CDR3 residues: CASSSPSDSAEETQYF. Here the CDR3 DNA reads TGTGCCAGCAGCTCACCCTCGGATAGCGCTGAAGAGACCCAGTACTTC.

The chain is built from TRBV28 and TRBJ2-2, with D possibly being TRBD2 (5 bases). This CDR3 has 15 amino acids. Per the germline V gene, CDR1 is MDHEN and CDR2 is SYDVKM. V shed 7 bases and J shed 0 bases, with 12 bases lying between them. This CDR3 reads CASTPGRPNTGELFF. In DNA, the CDR3 is TGTGCCAGCACCCCGGGGAGACCGAACACCGGGGAGCTGTTTTTT.

This chain links TRBV11-2 with TRBJ2-1; TRBD1 aligns across 9 bases. Germline V lookup: CDR1 SGHAT, CDR2 FQNNGV. V lost 5 bases, J lost 4 bases, and 3 bases stayed unmatched. This CDR3 has 14 residues. For the CDR3, the DNA is TGTGCCAGCAGCCCCGGGACAGGGTACAATGAGCAGTTCTTC. Residues: CASSPGTGYNEQFF. The whole variable domain, remainder taken from reference TRBV11-2 and TRBJ2-1, is EAGVAQSPRYKIIEKRQSVAFWCNPISGHATLYWYQQILGQGPKLLIQFQNNGVVDDSQLPKDRFSAERLKGVDSTLKIQPAKLEDSAVYLCASSPGTGYNEQFFGPGTRLTVL.

V usage is TRBV6-4 and J usage is TRBJ2-3; D possibly corresponds to TRBD1 (5 bases). The CDR3 sequence is 12 residues long. Germline loops: CDR1 MRHNA, CDR2 SNTAGT. Deletions cut 7 bases from V and 2 bases from J, with 7 bases between. CDR3 nucleotides: TGTGCCAGCAAGGGGAACACAGATACGCAGTATTTT. Its protein product is CASKGNTDTQYF.

This chain joins TRBV19 and TRBJ1-2, with 7 bases identical to TRBD1. The length of the CDR3 is 13 residues. Germline V CDR1 and CDR2: LNHDA, SQIVND (reference sequence). V lost 5 bases and J lost 8; bases outside the gene matches: 8. The CDR3 loop is CASSREGAGGYTF. Written as DNA, the CDR3 is TGTGCCAGTAGTCGGGAGGGGGCTGGAGGCTACACCTTC.